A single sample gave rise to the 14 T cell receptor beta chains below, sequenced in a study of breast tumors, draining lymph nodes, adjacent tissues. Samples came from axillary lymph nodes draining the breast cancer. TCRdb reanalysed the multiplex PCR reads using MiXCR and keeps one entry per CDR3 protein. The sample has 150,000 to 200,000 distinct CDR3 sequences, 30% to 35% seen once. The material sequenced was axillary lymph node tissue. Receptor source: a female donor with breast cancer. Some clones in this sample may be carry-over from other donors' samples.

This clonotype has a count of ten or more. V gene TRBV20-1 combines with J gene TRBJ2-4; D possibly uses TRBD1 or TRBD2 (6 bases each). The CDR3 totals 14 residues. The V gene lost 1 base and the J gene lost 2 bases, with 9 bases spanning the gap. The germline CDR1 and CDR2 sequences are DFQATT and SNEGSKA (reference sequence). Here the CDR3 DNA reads TGCAGTGCTAGAGGGGGGGCAACCAAAAACATTCAGTACTTC. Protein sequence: CSARGGATKNIQYF.

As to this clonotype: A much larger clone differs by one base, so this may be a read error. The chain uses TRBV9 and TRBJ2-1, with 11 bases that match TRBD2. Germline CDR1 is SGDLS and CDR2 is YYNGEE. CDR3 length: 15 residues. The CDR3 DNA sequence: TGTGCCAGCAGCGCCCAGCTAGCGGGGGGTAATGAGCCGTTCTTC. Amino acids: CASSAQLAGGNEPFF.

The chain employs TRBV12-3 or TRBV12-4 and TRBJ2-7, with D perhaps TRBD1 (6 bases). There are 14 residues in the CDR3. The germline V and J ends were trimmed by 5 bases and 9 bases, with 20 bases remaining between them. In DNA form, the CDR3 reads TGTGCCAGCAGTGCCGGGACATCTTACGAGGGGCAGTACTTC. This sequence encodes CASSAGTSYEGQYF.

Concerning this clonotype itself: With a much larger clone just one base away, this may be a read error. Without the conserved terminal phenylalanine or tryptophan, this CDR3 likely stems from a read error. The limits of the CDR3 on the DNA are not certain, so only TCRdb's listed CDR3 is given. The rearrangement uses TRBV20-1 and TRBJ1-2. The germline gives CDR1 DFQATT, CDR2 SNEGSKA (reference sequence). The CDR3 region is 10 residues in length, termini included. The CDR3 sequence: CSAKAYGCTS.

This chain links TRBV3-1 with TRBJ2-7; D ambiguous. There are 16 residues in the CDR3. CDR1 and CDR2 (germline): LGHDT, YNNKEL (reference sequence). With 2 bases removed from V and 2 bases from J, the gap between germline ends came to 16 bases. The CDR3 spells CASSQLSGTSTYEQYF. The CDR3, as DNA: TGTGCCAGCAGCCAATTATCAGGTACTTCTACCTACGAGCAGTACTTC.

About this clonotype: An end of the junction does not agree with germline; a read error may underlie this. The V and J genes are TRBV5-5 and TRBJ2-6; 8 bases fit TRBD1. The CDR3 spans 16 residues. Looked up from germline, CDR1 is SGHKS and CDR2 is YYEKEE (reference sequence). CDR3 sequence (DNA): TGTGCCAGCAGCATACAGGGGGAGAGGGGGGCCAACGTCCTGGCTTTC. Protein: CASSIQGERGANVLAF.

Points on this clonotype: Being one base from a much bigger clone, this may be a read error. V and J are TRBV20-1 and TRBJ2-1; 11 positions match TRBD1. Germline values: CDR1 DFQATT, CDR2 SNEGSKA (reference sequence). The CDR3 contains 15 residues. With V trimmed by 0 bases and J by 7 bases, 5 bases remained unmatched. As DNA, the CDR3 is TGCAGTGCTAGAGATCCTGGACAGGGGGCAAATGAGCAGTTCTTC. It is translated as CSARDPGQGANEQFF.

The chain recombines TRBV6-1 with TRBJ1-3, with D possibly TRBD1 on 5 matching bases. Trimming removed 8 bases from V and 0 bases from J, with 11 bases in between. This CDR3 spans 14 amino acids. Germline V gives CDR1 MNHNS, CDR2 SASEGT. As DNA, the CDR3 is TGTGCCAGCCAACACAGGTTCTCTGGAAACACCATATATTTT. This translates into CASQHRFSGNTIYF.

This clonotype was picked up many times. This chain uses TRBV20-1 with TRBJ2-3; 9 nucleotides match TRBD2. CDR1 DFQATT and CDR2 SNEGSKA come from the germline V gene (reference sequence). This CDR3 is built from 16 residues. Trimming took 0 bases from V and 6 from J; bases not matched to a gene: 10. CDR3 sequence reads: CSARDLGPSGDDTQYF. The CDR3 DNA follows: TGCAGTGCTAGAGATCTCGGTCCTAGCGGGGACGATACGCAGTATTTT.

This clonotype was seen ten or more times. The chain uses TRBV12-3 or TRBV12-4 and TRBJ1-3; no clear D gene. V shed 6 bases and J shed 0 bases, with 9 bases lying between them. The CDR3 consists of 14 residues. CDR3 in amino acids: CASRKEHSGNTIYF. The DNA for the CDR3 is TGTGCCAGCAGAAAGGAACACTCTGGAAACACCATATATTTT.

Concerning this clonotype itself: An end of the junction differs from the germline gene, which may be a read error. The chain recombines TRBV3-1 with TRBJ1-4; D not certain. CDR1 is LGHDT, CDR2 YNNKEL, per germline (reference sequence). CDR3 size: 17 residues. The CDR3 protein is CDSSQTQILTTNEKLFF. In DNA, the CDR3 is TGTGACAGCAGCCAAACACAGATACTTACAACTAATGAAAAACTGTTTTTT.

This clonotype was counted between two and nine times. The CDR3 nucleotides read TGTGCCAGCAGTAGAGTCGTAGGGGGTAAGCAGTTCTTC. The encoded protein is CASSRVVGGKQFF. The J gene is TRBJ2-1, the V gene TRBV6-5; maybe TRBD1 (6 bases). V lost 5 bases to trimming and J lost 11 bases, with 16 bases between them. Germline loops: CDR1 MNHEY, CDR2 SVGAGI. The CDR3 covers 13 residues.

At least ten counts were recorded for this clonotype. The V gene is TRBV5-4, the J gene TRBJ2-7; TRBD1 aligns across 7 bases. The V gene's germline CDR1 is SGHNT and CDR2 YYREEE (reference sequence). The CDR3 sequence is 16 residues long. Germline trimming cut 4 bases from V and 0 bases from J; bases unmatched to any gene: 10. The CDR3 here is CASSNSYRGSSYEQYF. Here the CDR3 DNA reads TGTGCCAGCAGCAACTCCTACAGGGGTAGCTCCTACGAGCAGTACTTC.

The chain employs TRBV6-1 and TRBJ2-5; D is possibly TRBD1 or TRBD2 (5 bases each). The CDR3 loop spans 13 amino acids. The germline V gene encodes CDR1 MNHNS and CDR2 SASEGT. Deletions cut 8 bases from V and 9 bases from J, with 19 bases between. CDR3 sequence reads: CASGTVSNQPQYF. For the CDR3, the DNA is TGTGCCAGCGGGACGGTTAGCAATCAGCCCCAGTACTTC.